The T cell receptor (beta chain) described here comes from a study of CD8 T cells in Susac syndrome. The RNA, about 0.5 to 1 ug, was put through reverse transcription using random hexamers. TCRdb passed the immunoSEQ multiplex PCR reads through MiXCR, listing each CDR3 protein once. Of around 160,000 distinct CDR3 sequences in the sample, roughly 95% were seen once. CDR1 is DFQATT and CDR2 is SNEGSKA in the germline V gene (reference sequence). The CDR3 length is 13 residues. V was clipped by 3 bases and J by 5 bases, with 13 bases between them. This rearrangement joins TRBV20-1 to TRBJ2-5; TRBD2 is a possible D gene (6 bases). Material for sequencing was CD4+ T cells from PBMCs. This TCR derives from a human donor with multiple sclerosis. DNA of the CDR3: TGCAGTGCTAGCAGGGCGGGAACCGAGACCCAGTACTTC. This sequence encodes CSASRAGTETQYF.